Described below is a single T cell receptor (beta chain) sequence and its context. This sample is drawn from a study of cytomegalovirus exposure and HLA in healthy donors. Profiling relied on immunoSEQ multiplex PCR, and the TCRdb table lists in-frame clones only, not all of them. Here the sample spans about 280,000 clones, approximately 90% being singletons. The germline V gene has CDR1 SGDLS and CDR2 YYNGEE. The CDR3 totals 16 residues. Trimming removed 4 bases at V and 2 bases at J, with 16 bases between. The V call is TRBV9, the J call TRBJ1-5; no clear D. The sequence was collected from a woman between 18 and 29 years old in good health and CMV-seronegative. Material: PBMCs. The CDR3 region is CASSPTPLLGNQPQHF. DNA for the CDR3: TGTGCCAGCAGCCCTACCCCGTTATTGGGCAATCAGCCCCAGCATTTT.